Detailed here is one TCR beta chain. Trimming stripped 0 bases from V and 2 bases from J, with 11 bases between. The CDR3 consists of 15 residues. CDR1 SGHNT and CDR2 YYREEE come from the germline V gene (reference sequence). The sample is drawn from a study of blood T cell repertoires in COVID-19. Study-level background: The United States, Italy and Spain provided the acute and convalescent COVID-19 samples. Sources were T cells, B-cell-depleted T cells, or PBMCs; the material itself was cDNA or gDNA.

Per the original methods: The assay estimated nucleated cells by amplifying reference gene primers. TCRdb's copy holds only in-frame clones and misses some; the assay was immunoSEQ multiplex PCR. V and J calls and clone size follow that table, whereas D and trimming were derived from the DNA. Found here are more than 85,000 clones, approximately 80% of them singletons; the top ten hold roughly 7%. V gene TRBV5-4 combines with J gene TRBJ1-1; D is unclear. Material: peripheral blood. The TCR sequence derives from a woman between 50 and 59 years old with acute or convalescent COVID-19. The CDR3 reads CASSLGWGVNTEAFF. CDR3 DNA: TGTGCCAGCAGCTTGGGGTGGGGAGTAAACACTGAAGCTTTCTTT.